This T cell receptor beta chain was documented in a study of blood T cell repertoires in COVID-19 (TCRdb year 2020). Notes on the research overall: Samples from collaborators originated in the United States, Italy and Spain and spanned both the acute and convalescent phases of COVID-19. A de-identified subject ID, COVID-19 status, age in years and sex were almost always included in the sample metadata. Subjects who had been exposed to COVID-19, were actively infected with it, or had recovered from it provided the deeply sampled blood TCRbeta repertoires that made up the dataset. The samples were drawn from two sources: the first 160 participants of the ongoing ImmuneRACE study, and 1,254 subjects contributed by 6 global collaborators. A freely available public database, intended as a resource for researchers studying the immune response to SARS-CoV-2, is where the repertoires were released. The prospective study material was composed of cDNA or gDNA derived from T cells, B-cell-depleted T cells, or PBMCs. HLA class I and class II types, where available, came from metadata supplied by the sample provider rather than from assay-based typing. The paper's findings and limits, for the study overall: How much clinical and demographic metadata was included differed by source and by participant, and the metadata was provided uncurated.

V loses 0 bases of germline sequence and J loses 5 bases, and the interval between the two ends is 10 bases. Reading the germline V gene gives CDR1 ENHRY and CDR2 SYGVKD. The CDR3, from cysteine to phenylalanine, totals 14 residues. The kept DNA is CDR3 alone, 42 bases in frame from the first base. The collaborating institutions used their own protocols to collect whole blood in K2EDTA tubes. Collaborator samples were shipped for TCRbeta analysis as frozen whole blood, isolated PBMCs, or DNA extracted from either sample type. The immunoSEQ Assay, a bias-controlled multiplex PCR, was used to amplify TCRbeta CDR3 regions from genomic DNA. As for how the authors treated the data: Nucleated cell counts per sample were estimated from amplification of reference gene primers within the assay. To quantify the absolute abundance of each unique TCRbeta CDR3 rearrangement, sequence reads were collapsed and filtered. For each sample, productive Simpson clonality was calculated as the square root of Simpson's diversity index over productive rearrangements. The source is immuneACCESS, and TCRdb retained only in-frame sequences with V and J called. Part of the clones is not carried over; for the studies checked, unresolved V genes explain less than half of this, and the remainder is unexplained. V, J and clone size are those of that table, while D and trimming were read from the DNA. For this sample the table gives 140,000 to 150,000 clones, of which more than 65% were detected only once. 10% to 13% of the sample belongs to the ten largest clones.

Note on this clone: Its specific antigen is unknown. The sample holds no much larger clone one base away, and base qualities are not on file.

This receptor chain uses TRBV10-3 and TRBJ1-1; possibly the D gene is TRBD1, per 6 matching bases. This sequence originates from a man in his fifties or sixties with active or convalescent COVID-19. The sample comprised peripheral blood. The DNA sequence is given as TGTGCCATCAGTGAGTCGAAGGGGGTGACTGAAGCTTTCTTT. Protein translation: CAISESKGVTEAFF.